The 5 T cell receptor beta chains in this list originate from one sample, sequenced in a study of shared clonotypes between healthy human individuals. Sequencing used immunoSEQ multiplex PCR; TCRdb keeps in-frame clones, though not all of them. The data show a few hundred thousand clones, more than 95% seen once. Input material: naive CD4+ T cells sorted from blood. The subset here: CD45RA+ positively selected. The receptors derive from a woman in her 30s in good health.

V and J are TRBV19 and TRBJ1-3; D remains ambiguous. Germline lookup yields CDR1 LNHDA and CDR2 SQIVND (reference sequence). This CDR3 is 16 amino acids long. V gave up 3 bases and J gave up 4 bases, with 16 bases separating them. The CDR3 sequence is CASSIKVEVRGNTIYF. The CDR3 bases are TGTGCCAGTAGTATCAAGGTGGAAGTGCGGGGAAACACCATATATTTT.

The chain employs TRBV30 and TRBJ1-3; D is uncertain. CDR3 size: 17 residues. Trimming removed 1 base at V and 0 bases at J, with 16 bases between. CDR1 GTSNPN and CDR2 SVGIG come from the germline V gene (reference sequence). The CDR3 bases are TGTGCCTGGAGTGGAGATAGGAGAACGAGCTCTGGAAACACCATATATTTT. Residues: CAWSGDRRTSSGNTIYF.

The chain is built from TRBV5-8 and TRBJ1-5; D is unclear. CDR1 and CDR2 (germline): SGHTS, YDEGEE. V gave up 0 bases and J gave up 0 bases, with 10 bases separating them. The CDR3 totals 16 residues. CDR3 sequence: CASSLGRMNSNQPQHF. Here the CDR3 DNA reads TGTGCCAGCAGCTTGGGACGGATGAATAGCAATCAGCCCCAGCATTTT.

The chain uses TRBV30 and TRBJ1-1; D ambiguous. The V gene lost 0 bases and the J gene lost 3 bases, with 8 bases spanning the gap. This CDR3 region has 13 residues. Germline V gene data show CDR1 as GTSNPN and CDR2 as SVGIG (reference sequence). This CDR3 reads CAWSVAGYTEAFF. CDR3 nucleotide sequence: TGTGCCTGGAGTGTAGCGGGGTACACTGAAGCTTTCTTT. Drawing the rest from reference TRBV30 and TRBJ1-1, the complete variable domain is SQTIHQWPATLVQPVGSPLSLECTVEGTSNPNLYWYRQAAGRGLQLLFYSVGIGQISSEVPQNLSASRPQDRQFILSSKKLLLSDSGFYLCAWSVAGYTEAFFGQGTRLTVV.

The V call is TRBV6-5, the J call TRBJ1-5; 7 bases agree with TRBD1. The germline gives CDR1 MNHEY, CDR2 SVGAGI. There are 15 residues in the CDR3. Losses at the gene ends were 6 bases for V and 1 base for J; bases not matched to a gene: 6. The CDR3 here is CASRLAGGSNQPQHF. CDR3 nucleotide sequence: TGTGCCAGCAGACTTGCAGGGGGAAGCAATCAGCCCCAGCATTTT.